This passage covers 27 T cell receptor beta chains from one sample sequenced in a study of long-term antiretroviral therapy in people with HIV. Assay version v3.0 of immunoSEQ was used, and it was run at survey level. The method was immunoSEQ multiplex PCR; TCRdb's version includes in-frame clones alone and lacks a portion of them. The repertoire has some 30,000 clones, 90% to 95% of them found once; the top ten carry approximately 3.9%. Sequences were derived from unsorted PBMCs, sampled 3.1 years after starting antiretroviral therapy. All receptors come from a young man with HIV.

The chain uses TRBV27 and TRBJ2-3, with a tentative D call TRBD2 (5 bases). Between the trimmed V and J ends, which lost 8 bases and 10 bases, there was a span of 22 bases. The germline V gene has CDR1 MNHEY and CDR2 SMNVEV (reference sequence). The CDR3 contains 14 residues. The CDR3 region is CASGLLGLEPAQYF. CDR3 in DNA: TGTGCCAGCGGCCTTCTTGGACTTGAGCCCGCGCAGTATTTT.

In this sample, this clone turned up a few times. The chain couples TRBV2 to TRBJ1-1, with TRBD1 matching 8 bases. The J segment lost 1 base and the V segment lost 8 bases, leaving 6 bases of the junction unmatched. The CDR3 runs to 14 residues. The germline CDR1 and CDR2 sequences are SNHLY and FYNNEI. The CDR3 region is CASLQGDTNTEAFF. In DNA form, the CDR3 reads TGTGCCAGCCTACAGGGGGACACGAACACTGAAGCTTTCTTT.

The gene calls are TRBV9 and TRBJ1-5, with D perhaps matching TRBD1 (6 bases). The CDR3 covers 15 residues. The germline CDR1 and CDR2 sequences are SGDLS and YYNGEE. The V gene lost 0 bases and the J gene lost 1 base, with 8 bases spanning the gap. The chain's CDR3 is CASSVDGTSNQPQHF. In DNA, the CDR3 is TGTGCCAGCAGCGTAGATGGGACAAGCAATCAGCCCCAGCATTTT.

This rearrangement joins TRBV6-5 to TRBJ2-7, with 8 nucleotides matching TRBD1. Unmatched junction bases numbered 9, after V lost 6 bases and J lost 5 bases. This CDR3 contains 14 residues. Per germline, CDR1 MNHEY and CDR2 SVGAGI. The chain's CDR3 is CASSQYRGVHEQYF. Here the CDR3 DNA reads TGTGCCAGCAGCCAATACAGGGGGGTGCACGAGCAGTACTTC.

The chain joins TRBV7-8 to TRBJ2-7; D call uncertain. CDR1 SGHVS and CDR2 FQNEAQ come from the germline V gene. The CDR3 runs 12 residues. V lost 7 bases to trimming and J lost 7 bases, with 14 bases between them. CDR3 sequence: CASTADLSEQYF. In DNA, the CDR3 is TGTGCCAGCACCGCGGACCTGTCTGAGCAGTACTTC.

The chain carries TRBV28 and TRBJ1-4, with unresolved D. The ends were cut back, 3 bases at V and 8 bases at J, with 13 bases in the middle. The CDR3 covers 14 residues. Germline assignment: CDR1 MDHEN and CDR2 SYDVKM. Written as DNA, the CDR3 is TGTGCCAGCAGTTTGTCACGGTATGTGGAAAAACTGTTTTTT. Its translation is CASSLSRYVEKLFF.

V is TRBV18 and J is TRBJ1-1; D not resolved. The V end lost 6 bases, the J end lost 3 bases, and 14 bases lay between the germline ends. This CDR3 comprises 14 residues. Germline loops: CDR1 KGHSH, CDR2 LQKENI. The CDR3 nucleotides read TGTGCCAGCTCCAGACGGAGAGAGGACACTGAAGCTTTCTTT. Translation gives CASSRRREDTEAFF.

In this sample, this clone turned up once. V usage is TRBV6-5 and J usage is TRBJ2-1; a weak D match, TRBD1 (6 bases). CDR3 length: 13 residues. Between the trimmed V and J ends, which lost 0 bases and 9 bases, there was a span of 9 bases. Germline CDR1 reads MNHEY; CDR2 reads SVGAGI. The chain's CDR3 is CASSYSRGGEQFF. CDR3 nucleotide sequence: TGTGCCAGCAGTTACTCGAGAGGGGGTGAGCAGTTCTTC.

The V call is TRBV29-1, the J call TRBJ1-5; 7 bases fit TRBD1. CDR1 SQVTM and CDR2 ANQGSEA come from the germline V gene. The ends lost 7 bases at V and 7 bases at J; junction bases unmatched: 16. This CDR3 has 15 amino acids. The CDR3 nucleotides read TGCAGCGCTCTCCTCGGGACAGAAGCTGGGCAGCCCCAGCATTTT. This codes for CSALLGTEAGQPQHF. The variable domain in full, with the rest retrieved from reference TRBV29-1 and TRBJ1-5, is SAVISQKPSRDICQRGTSLTIQCQVDSQVTMMFWYRQQPGQSLTLIATANQGSEATYESGFVIDKFPISRPNLTFSTLTVSNMSPEDSSIYLCSALLGTEAGQPQHFGDGTRLSIL.

CDR3 sequence: CASSLADRRTEAFF. CDR3 DNA sequence: TGTGCCAGCAGCTTAGCGGATCGGAGGACTGAAGCTTTCTTT. The chain links TRBV11-2 to TRBJ1-1; D call uncertain. The CDR3 spans 14 residues. Trimming took 1 base from V and 5 from J, leaving 11 bases between them. Germline-derived CDR1 and CDR2 are SGHAT and FQNNGV.

The V call is TRBV11-2, the J call TRBJ2-3, with TRBD2 matching over 7 bases. The CDR3 spans 20 residues. Per germline, CDR1 SGHAT and CDR2 FQNNGV. Trimming at V came to 0 bases and at J to 6 bases, leaving 21 bases not matched to a gene. The CDR3 here is CASSLDSPGVRGGSGDTQYF. The CDR3 DNA is TGTGCCAGCAGCTTAGATTCCCCAGGTGTCCGGGGCGGGAGTGGGGATACGCAGTATTTT.

The V gene is TRBV6-1, the J gene TRBJ1-4; 7 positions match TRBD1. CDR1 is MNHNS, CDR2 SASEGT, per germline. V was pared by 3 bases and J by 0 bases, with 4 bases of the junction left unmatched. This CDR3 region has 16 residues. CDR3 amino acids: CASSDPGTATNEKLFF. CDR3 nucleotides: TGTGCCAGCAGTGACCCTGGGACAGCAACTAATGAAAAACTGTTTTTT.

This clone turned up a few times. The V call is TRBV5-8, the J call TRBJ2-1, with D perhaps TRBD1 (6 bases). CDR3 size: 17 residues. Trimming cost V 5 bases and J 4 bases, with 22 bases left between them. Germline CDR1 is SGHTS and CDR2 is YDEGEE. The CDR3 region has the DNA TGTGCCAGCAGGGAGGTGGTAGGGGACAACCCTTACAATGAGCAGTTCTTC. This codes for CASREVVGDNPYNEQFF.

CDR3 in amino acids: CASSVDGPDTQYF. The CDR3 nucleotides are TGTGCCAGCAGCGTAGACGGGCCAGATACGCAGTATTTT. The chain carries TRBV9 and TRBJ2-3, with D unresolved. The CDR3 is 13 amino acids. Germline CDR1 SGDLS, CDR2 YYNGEE. The V end lost 0 bases, the J end lost 4 bases, and 6 bases lay between the germline ends.

This clone was counted between two and nine times. This rearrangement joins TRBV2 to TRBJ1-5, with D tentatively TRBD1 (6 bases). CDR1 and CDR2 (germline): SNHLY, FYNNEI. There are 13 residues in the CDR3. V was trimmed by 4 bases and J by 5 bases, leaving 9 bases between them. The CDR3 protein is CASSAPGDQPQHF. The CDR3 DNA reads as TGTGCCAGCAGTGCGCCAGGGGATCAGCCCCAGCATTTT.

This rearrangement joins TRBV13 to TRBJ1-2; D is unresolved. The CDR3 has 14 amino acids. Germline assignment: CDR1 PRHDT and CDR2 FYEKMQ (reference sequence). V was trimmed by 3 bases and J by 4 bases, leaving 12 bases between them. CDR3 sequence (DNA): TGTGCCAGCAGCTTTGCAGCTCTAGCCTATGGCTACACCTTC. It translates to CASSFAALAYGYTF.

This chain links TRBV9 with TRBJ1-2, with 11 nucleotides matching TRBD1. J gave up 4 bases and V 2 bases, and 10 bases lay outside the gene matches. Germline V lookup: CDR1 SGDLS, CDR2 YYNGEE. This CDR3 comprises 17 residues. CDR3 loop: CASSVRGDRGASYGYTF. The CDR3 DNA is TGTGCCAGCAGCGTTCGAGGGGACAGGGGGGCTTCCTATGGCTACACCTTC.

J is TRBJ2-7 and V is TRBV6-5; 8 bases map to TRBD1. This CDR3 has 14 residues. CDR1 MNHEY and CDR2 SVGAGI come from the germline V gene. V dropped 2 bases and J dropped 7; count of bases not matched to a gene: 7. The CDR3 coding sequence is TGTGCCAGCAGTTACGGACAGGGAATATGGGAGCAGTACTTC. Translation: CASSYGQGIWEQYF.

CDR3 sequence reads: CASSLGREETQYF. The DNA of the CDR3 is TGTGCCAGCAGTTTAGGCAGGGAGGAGACCCAGTACTTC. The J gene is TRBJ2-5, the V gene TRBV27; D assignment may be TRBD1 or TRBD2 (5 bases each). The CDR3 has 13 amino acids. V lost 2 bases and J lost 5, with 9 bases in between. Germline V gene data show CDR1 as MNHEY and CDR2 as SMNVEV (reference sequence).

Only one count was recorded for this clone. The V gene is TRBV5-1, the J gene TRBJ1-1; D uncertain. CDR3 length: 10 residues. Germline values: CDR1 SGHRS, CDR2 YFSETQ. V shed 7 bases and J shed 6 bases, with 7 bases lying between them. CDR3 in DNA: TGCGCCAGCGAGGGAGCTGAAGCTTTCTTT. This translates into CASEGAEAFF.

The rearrangement joins TRBV19 to TRBJ1-5, with D perhaps matching TRBD1 (6 bases). V shed 7 bases and J shed 2 bases, with 12 bases lying between them. The CDR3 runs to 14 residues. The germline V gene encodes CDR1 LNHDA and CDR2 SQIVND (reference sequence). The CDR3, as DNA: TGTGCCAGTACCCCAGGGGCCCGCAATCAGCCCCAGCATTTT. Residues: CASTPGARNQPQHF.

The chain links TRBV2 to TRBJ1-1; 8 positions agree with TRBD1. The CDR3 is 14 residues long. V lost 5 bases to trimming and J lost 6 bases; unmatched junction nucleotides: 8. Germline CDR1 and CDR2: SNHLY and FYNNEI. CDR3 sequence (DNA): TGTGCCAGCAGTCGGGACAGGACGGGTGCTGAAGCTTTCTTT. Translation: CASSRDRTGAEAFF.

The V and J genes are TRBV5-8 and TRBJ2-2; no clear D. There are 12 residues in the CDR3. The germline gives CDR1 SGHTS, CDR2 YDEGEE. Between the trimmed V and J ends, which lost 2 bases and 5 bases, there was a span of 4 bases. The CDR3 spells CASSLPTGELFF. CDR3 in DNA: TGTGCCAGCAGCTTACCAACCGGGGAGCTGTTTTTT.

The table lists this clone with a count of one. The CDR3 sequence: CASSPTTNTGELFF. The DNA of the CDR3 is TGTGCCAGCTCCCCGACTACCAACACCGGGGAGCTGTTTTTT. The rearrangement links TRBV18 to TRBJ2-2; TRBD2 is a possible D gene (5 bases). The germline V gene encodes CDR1 KGHSH and CDR2 LQKENI. Trimming cost V 6 bases and J 2 bases, with 10 bases left between them. The CDR3 extends over 14 amino acids.

The chain uses TRBV10-3 and TRBJ2-5; perhaps TRBD2 as D (6 bases). Germline CDR1 is ENHRY and CDR2 is SYGVKD. V lost 4 bases and J lost 2, with 14 bases in between. The CDR3 is made up of 15 amino acids. The CDR3 sequence is CAISGGLATQETQYF. CDR3 nucleotide sequence: TGTGCCATCAGTGGCGGTCTAGCGACACAAGAGACCCAGTACTTC.

The V gene is TRBV6-5, the J gene TRBJ1-1; D might be TRBD1 (5 bases). The V gene's germline CDR1 is MNHEY and CDR2 SVGAGI. Trimming left V 5 bases short and J 5 bases short, with 15 bases between. The CDR3 runs to 14 residues. CDR3 residues: CASSAGRGYTEAFF. The CDR3 DNA sequence: TGTGCCAGCAGTGCCGGACGGGGCTATACTGAAGCTTTCTTT.

This chain connects TRBV7-8 to TRBJ2-7, with no clear D. The V end was cut by 2 bases, the J end by 2 bases, with 13 bases between. CDR3 size: 15 residues. The germline V gene has CDR1 SGHVS and CDR2 FQNEAQ. The CDR3 DNA reads TGTGCCAGCAGCTTATATGGTCAGGCTACCTACGAGCAGTACTTC. It encodes CASSLYGQATYEQYF.